Detailed here is one T cell receptor (beta chain). The antigen is undetermined. Prepared TCR beta cDNA libraries contained unique molecular identifiers. Each CDR3 protein is one row after TCRdb ran MiXCR on the PCR reads. The sample carries about half a million distinct CDR3 sequences, roughly 46% recorded once. The data are from a study of post-analysis software for immune sequencing data. Study-level findings and limits: Under the F measure, samples that were prepared in one batch clustered strongly together. In multiple sclerosis, normalized Chao1 diversity was significantly below that of controls.

This receptor was identified in a girl aged 10 to 17 with multiple sclerosis. Source material: blood.

CDR3 loop: CSAMVAGGFSGTDTQYF. DNA for the CDR3: TGCAGTGCCATGGTAGCGGGAGGGTTTAGCGGCACAGATACGCAGTATTTT. This chain connects TRBV20-1 to TRBJ2-3, with TRBD2 matching 11 bases. This CDR3 is built from 17 residues. Germline V lookup: CDR1 DFQATT, CDR2 SNEGSKA (reference sequence). Losses at the gene ends were 6 bases for V and 1 base for J; bases not matched to a gene: 12.